Listed below are T cell receptor beta chains from one sample, sequenced in a study of blood T cell repertoires in COVID-19. The protocol was immunoSEQ multiplex PCR, while the TCRdb copy is restricted to in-frame clones and leaves out a portion. Here the sample spans more than 95,000 clones, 70% to 90% being singletons. The sequenced material came from peripheral blood. These receptors all come from a human donor in a cohort sampled during active COVID-19. The CDR3 runs from the conserved cysteine through the conserved F or W. The order of the fields is V gene, J gene, D gene, clone size, CDR3 protein, CDR3 DNA. D genes are given only for firm matches. Only some rows state a clone size, as once, few, many or a class for expanded clones.

v_gene: TRBV4-2; j_gene: TRBJ2-4; d_gene: NA; abundance: once; CDR3aa: CASSLQGASKNIQYF; CDR3nt: TGTGCCAGCAGCCTCCAAGGGGCGAGCAAAAACATTCAGTACTTC
v_gene: TRBV24-1; j_gene: TRBJ2-1; d_gene: TRBD2; abundance: NA; CDR3aa: CATSVGGSATPPYNEQFF; CDR3nt: TGTGCCACCAGTGTGGGCGGGAGCGCCACACCCCCCTACAATGAGCAGTTCTTC
v_gene: TRBV9; j_gene: TRBJ1-6; d_gene: NA; abundance: NA; CDR3aa: CASIDNSPLHF; CDR3nt: TGTGCCAGCATAGATAATTCACCCCTCCACTTT
v_gene: TRBV13; j_gene: TRBJ2-7; d_gene: TRBD1; abundance: NA; CDR3aa: CASSRGTGSYEQYF; CDR3nt: TGTGCCAGCAGCCGAGGGACAGGGTCCTACGAGCAGTACTTC
v_gene: TRBV19; j_gene: TRBJ2-2; d_gene: NA; abundance: NA; CDR3aa: CASRPQHRVSAGELFF; CDR3nt: TGTGCCAGTAGGCCCCAACACAGGGTATCGGCCGGGGAGCTGTTTTTT
v_gene: TRBV3-1/TRBV3-2; j_gene: TRBJ2-7; d_gene: TRBD2; abundance: NA; CDR3aa: CASSRALAATYEQYF; CDR3nt: TGTGCCAGCAGCCGAGCACTAGCGGCGACCTACGAGCAGTACTTC
v_gene: TRBV11-2; j_gene: TRBJ2-1; d_gene: TRBD2; abundance: NA; CDR3aa: CASSQHTGGTRLYNEQFF; CDR3nt: TGTGCCAGCAGTCAACACACCGGTGGGACTAGACTCTACAATGAGCAGTTCTTC
v_gene: TRBV6-4; j_gene: TRBJ2-3; d_gene: NA; abundance: NA; CDR3aa: CASSDPLAFGTDTQYF; CDR3nt: TGTGCCAGCAGTGACCCACTAGCTTTCGGCACAGATACGCAGTATTTT
v_gene: TRBV10-2; j_gene: TRBJ2-1; d_gene: TRBD2; abundance: NA; CDR3aa: CASSAGLAGDVWEQFF; CDR3nt: TGCGCCAGCAGCGCTGGACTAGCGGGGGACGTATGGGAGCAGTTCTTC
v_gene: TRBV5-1; j_gene: TRBJ1-2; d_gene: NA; abundance: NA; CDR3aa: CASSLSRGNGYTF; CDR3nt: TGCGCCAGCAGCTTGTCCAGGGGTAATGGCTACACCTTC
v_gene: TRBV27; j_gene: TRBJ1-5; d_gene: NA; abundance: NA; CDR3aa: CASSLGRNQPQHF; CDR3nt: TGTGCCAGCAGTTTAGGGCGCAATCAGCCCCAGCATTTT
v_gene: TRBV18; j_gene: TRBJ1-2; d_gene: TRBD1; abundance: NA; CDR3aa: CASSLGTGGFADGYTF; CDR3nt: TGTGCCAGCTCACTAGGGACAGGGGGCTTCGCAGATGGCTACACCTTC
v_gene: TRBV28; j_gene: TRBJ2-7; d_gene: NA; abundance: NA; CDR3aa: CASSPGVSYEQYF; CDR3nt: TGTGCCAGCAGTCCAGGGGTCTCCTACGAGCAGTACTTC
v_gene: TRBV7-9; j_gene: TRBJ2-2; d_gene: NA; abundance: NA; CDR3aa: CASSSTRVRTGELFF; CDR3nt: TGTGCCAGCAGCTCAACGAGGGTGAGAACCGGGGAGCTGTTTTTT
v_gene: TRBV4-3; j_gene: TRBJ1-4; d_gene: TRBD1; abundance: NA; CDR3aa: CASSYENRGRAKLFF; CDR3nt: TGCGCCAGCAGCTATGAGAACAGGGGAAGGGCAAAACTGTTTTTT
v_gene: TRBV11-2; j_gene: TRBJ2-7; d_gene: TRBD2; abundance: NA; CDR3aa: CASGGSSYEQYF; CDR3nt: TGTGCCAGTGGCGGGAGTTCCTACGAGCAGTACTTC
v_gene: TRBV6-1; j_gene: TRBJ1-5; d_gene: TRBD1; abundance: many; CDR3aa: CASSEETGGRQPQHF; CDR3nt: TGTGCCAGCAGTGAAGAGACAGGGGGCCGTCAGCCCCAGCATTTT
v_gene: TRBV6-5; j_gene: TRBJ1-5; d_gene: NA; abundance: few; CDR3aa: CASSKASGYNQPQHF; CDR3nt: TGTGCCAGCAGTAAGGCGTCGGGTTACAATCAGCCCCAGCATTTT
v_gene: TRBV9; j_gene: TRBJ2-1; d_gene: NA; abundance: NA; CDR3aa: CASSVVVGEVPEQFF; CDR3nt: TGTGCCAGCAGCGTAGTAGTGGGGGAGGTCCCTGAGCAGTTCTTC
v_gene: TRBV4-1; j_gene: TRBJ2-7; d_gene: TRBD2; abundance: NA; CDR3aa: CASSLRGAREGFYEQYF; CDR3nt: TGCGCCAGCAGCTTAAGGGGCGCGCGGGAGGGCTTTTACGAGCAGTACTTC
v_gene: TRBV28; j_gene: TRBJ2-7; d_gene: TRBD2; abundance: NA; CDR3aa: CASNPTGTSGGAFSYEQYF; CDR3nt: TGTGCCAGCAACCCGACCGGGACTAGCGGGGGGGCTTTCTCCTACGAGCAGTACTTC
v_gene: TRBV6-6; j_gene: TRBJ2-3; d_gene: TRBD2; abundance: NA; CDR3aa: CASSVILKNPAGAITDTQYF; CDR3nt: TGTGCCAGCAGCGTAATTCTAAAGAATCCGGCGGGAGCTATCACAGATACGCAGTATTTT
v_gene: TRBV5-1; j_gene: TRBJ2-5; d_gene: NA; abundance: NA; CDR3aa: CARFPWGVLGGQETQYF; CDR3nt: TGCGCCAGATTCCCCTGGGGGGTACTTGGGGGCCAAGAGACCCAGTACTTC
v_gene: TRBV6-1; j_gene: TRBJ1-5; d_gene: NA; abundance: NA; CDR3aa: CASSAISGGSSSNQPQHF; CDR3nt: TGTGCCAGCAGTGCCATCAGTGGGGGGAGTTCGAGCAATCAGCCCCAGCATTTT
v_gene: TRBV7-6; j_gene: TRBJ2-2; d_gene: TRBD2; abundance: NA; CDR3aa: CASSHRLAGGPGGELFF; CDR3nt: TGTGCCAGCAGCCATAGATTAGCGGGGGGGCCCGGCGGGGAGCTGTTTTTT
v_gene: TRBV5-1; j_gene: TRBJ1-4; d_gene: TRBD1; abundance: NA; CDR3aa: CASSRQDRAAEKLFF; CDR3nt: TGCGCCAGCAGCAGGCAAGACAGGGCGGCGGAAAAACTGTTTTTT
v_gene: TRBV6-1; j_gene: TRBJ1-2; d_gene: NA; abundance: NA; CDR3aa: CASSEVRGFPPF; CDR3nt: TGTGCCAGCAGTGAGGTTCGGGGTTTCCCTCCGTTC
v_gene: TRBV3-1/TRBV3-2; j_gene: TRBJ2-2; d_gene: TRBD1; abundance: NA; CDR3aa: CASSPPGQITGELFF; CDR3nt: TGTGCCAGCAGCCCACCGGGACAGATCACCGGGGAGCTGTTTTTT
v_gene: TRBV2; j_gene: TRBJ1-2; d_gene: TRBD1; abundance: NA; CDR3aa: CASSVSGQGAGYTF; CDR3nt: TGTGCCAGCAGTGTATCAGGACAGGGGGCTGGCTACACCTTC
v_gene: TRBV5-1; j_gene: TRBJ1-2; d_gene: NA; abundance: NA; CDR3aa: CASSLAASREQGYTF; CDR3nt: TGCGCCAGCAGCTTGGCCGCAAGCAGGGAACAGGGCTACACCTTC
v_gene: TRBV14; j_gene: TRBJ2-3; d_gene: NA; abundance: NA; CDR3aa: CASSPLEVSTDTQYF; CDR3nt: TGTGCCAGCAGCCCCCTGGAGGTTAGCACAGATACGCAGTATTTT
v_gene: TRBV27; j_gene: TRBJ2-7; d_gene: TRBD2; abundance: NA; CDR3aa: CASRQRGGNYEQYF; CDR3nt: TGTGCCAGCAGACAGCGGGGGGGCAACTACGAGCAGTACTTC
v_gene: TRBV24-1; j_gene: TRBJ2-1; d_gene: TRBD1; abundance: NA; CDR3aa: CATQGQGPYNEQFF; CDR3nt: TGTGCCACCCAAGGACAGGGCCCGTACAATGAGCAGTTCTTC
v_gene: TRBV9; j_gene: TRBJ2-7; d_gene: NA; abundance: NA; CDR3aa: CASSVGLSPSYEQYF; CDR3nt: TGTGCCAGCAGCGTAGGACTTTCACCCTCCTACGAGCAGTACTTC
v_gene: TRBV11-3; j_gene: TRBJ2-5; d_gene: NA; abundance: NA; CDR3aa: CASSSFREPETQYF; CDR3nt: TGTGCCAGCAGCTCGTTCCGGGAGCCGGAGACCCAGTACTTC
v_gene: TRBV6-5; j_gene: TRBJ1-1; d_gene: NA; abundance: NA; CDR3aa: CASLTNTEAFF; CDR3nt: TGTGCCAGCCTTACAAACACTGAAGCTTTCTTT